This TCR beta chain was found in a study of early T cells in non-severe SARS-CoV-2 infection. Study as a whole: Unpaired chains resulted from sequencing bulk RNA of unsorted whole blood.

Per the germline V gene, CDR1 is MNHEY and CDR2 is SVGEGT. J was trimmed by 4 bases and V by 7 bases; bases with no gene match: 4. This CDR3 contains 14 residues. This clonotype appeared a few times. TCRdb called the 5' RACE reads again in MiXCR, with one record for every CDR3 protein. Of approximately 97,000 distinct CDR3 sequences in the sample, more than 9.5% were seen once. The sequences come from whole blood, collected at baseline. This TCR derives from an adult who was a healthcare worker with PCR-confirmed SARS-CoV-2 infection or an uninfected control (not recorded which). V and J are TRBV6-2 or TRBV6-3 and TRBJ2-3, with 11 bases fitting TRBD2. As DNA, the CDR3 is TGTGCCAGCAAGACTAGCGGGATCCCAGATACGCAGTATTTT. It translates to CASKTSGIPDTQYF.